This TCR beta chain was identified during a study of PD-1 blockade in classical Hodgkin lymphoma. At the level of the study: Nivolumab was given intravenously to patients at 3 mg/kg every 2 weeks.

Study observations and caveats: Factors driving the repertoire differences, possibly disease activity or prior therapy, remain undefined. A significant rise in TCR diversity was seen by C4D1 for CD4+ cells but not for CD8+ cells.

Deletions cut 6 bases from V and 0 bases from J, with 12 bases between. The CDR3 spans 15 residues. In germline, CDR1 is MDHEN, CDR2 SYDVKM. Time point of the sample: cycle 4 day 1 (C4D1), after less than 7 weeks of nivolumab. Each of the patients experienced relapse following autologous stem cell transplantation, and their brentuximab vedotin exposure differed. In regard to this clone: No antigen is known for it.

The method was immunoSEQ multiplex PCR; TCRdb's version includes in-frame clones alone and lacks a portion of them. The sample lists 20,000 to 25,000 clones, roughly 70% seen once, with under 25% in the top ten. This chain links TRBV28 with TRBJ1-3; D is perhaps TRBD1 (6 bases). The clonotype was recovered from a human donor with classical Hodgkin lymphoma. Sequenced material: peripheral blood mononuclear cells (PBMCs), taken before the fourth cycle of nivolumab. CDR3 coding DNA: TGTGCCAGCAGACGTGGACAGAGCTCTGGAAACACCATATATTTT. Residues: CASRRGQSSGNTIYF.